One and the same sample provided the 14 T cell receptor beta chains below, sequenced in a study of memory CD4+ T cells and cytomegalovirus serostatus (dated by TCRdb to 2018 to 2020). A FACSAria II was used to sort memory CD4+ T cells, defined as single viable CD3+CD4+CD8-CD45RO+ cells. Libraries were built with the immunoSEQ multiplex PCR assay. What TCRdb holds here is the immuneACCESS table cut down to in-frame rearrangements. Part of the clones is not present; checked against another copy, under half of the missing clones reflect an unresolved V gene, and the others are unexplained. This sample holds tens of thousands of clones; 60% to 85% were observed only once. Under 6% of the sample is taken by the ten largest. Sequenced: memory CD4+ T cells from blood. The source of these receptors is an adult in good health and CMV-seropositive.

The rearrangement uses TRBV7-2 and TRBJ2-7; no firm D call. This CDR3 is 13 amino acids long. Trimming took 0 bases from V and 2 from J, leaving 5 bases between them. CDR1 is SGHTA, CDR2 FQGNSA, per germline. The CDR3 loop is CASSLAQTYEQYF. The CDR3 DNA sequence: TGTGCCAGCAGCTTAGCGCAGACCTACGAGCAGTACTTC.

The gene calls are TRBV19 and TRBJ2-3; 9 bases align to TRBD2. This CDR3 contains 15 residues. CDR1 is LNHDA and CDR2 is SQIVND in the germline V gene (reference sequence). The V and J ends lost 3 bases and 10 bases, in that order; junction bases with no gene match: 11. CDR3 nucleotide sequence: TGTGCCAGTAGTATGACTAGCGGAGGGGGGCAGGCGCAGTATTTT. Protein sequence: CASSMTSGGGQAQYF.

The chain uses TRBV7-3 and TRBJ1-5; D uncertain. This CDR3 has 13 residues. V lost 6 bases to trimming and J lost 5 bases, with 11 bases between them. The germline CDR1 and CDR2 sequences are SGHTA and FQGTGA. The CDR3 bases are TGTGCCAGCAGTTGTCACCGATATCAGCCCCAGCATTTT. This gives the protein CASSCHRYQPQHF.

The CDR3 sequence: CASSLNPLTSVYEQYF. Here the CDR3 DNA reads TGTGCCAGCAGCTTGAATCCCTTAACTAGCGTATACGAGCAGTACTTC. The V gene is TRBV5-6, the J gene TRBJ2-7, with TRBD2 identical over 7 bases. Germline V gene sequence: CDR1 SGHDT, CDR2 YYEEEE. With 1 base clipped from V and 4 bases from J, the junction kept 11 bases outside the gene matches. There are 16 residues in the CDR3. Filled out from reference TRBV5-6 and TRBJ2-7, the complete variable domain reads DAGVTQSPTHLIKTRGQQVTLRCSPKSGHDTVSWYQQALGQGPQFIFQYYEEEERQRGNFPDRFSGHQFPNYSSELNVNALLLGDSALYLCASSLNPLTSVYEQYFGPGTRLTVT.

By share, this clone counts as medium-sized (0.01 to 0.1%). This chain links TRBV11-2 with TRBJ1-2; the D is unclear. The CDR3 has 13 residues. Trimming shortened V by 5 bases and J by 0 bases, and 7 bases separated the two germline ends. Germline V gene sequence: CDR1 SGHAT, CDR2 FQNNGV. The CDR3 DNA reads TGTGCCAGCAGCCCCTCGTCTAACTATGGCTACACCTTC. This encodes CASSPSSNYGYTF.

The chain links TRBV6-5 to TRBJ1-1; no definite D call. The CDR3 runs 14 residues. The germline gives CDR1 MNHEY, CDR2 SVGAGI. Trimming stripped 4 bases from V and 7 bases from J, with 16 bases between. The DNA of the CDR3 is TGTGCCAGCAGTTGTCTGGAAAGGGAGTTTGAAGCTTTCTTT. This encodes CASSCLEREFEAFF.

The chain uses TRBV6-1 and TRBJ2-7, with a tentative D call TRBD2 (6 bases). The CDR3 spans 14 residues. The germline CDR1 and CDR2 sequences are MNHNS and SASEGT. Deletions cut 3 bases from V and 3 bases from J, with 12 bases between. The DNA of the CDR3 is TGTGCCAGCAGTGATGGGGGGAAAGGCTACGAGCAGTACTTC. Its translation is CASSDGGKGYEQYF.

The chain carries TRBV28 and TRBJ1-2; TRBD1 might be the D (5 bases). The CDR3 runs to 13 residues. Per the germline V gene, CDR1 is MDHEN and CDR2 is SYDVKM. Trimming pared 7 bases from V and 3 bases from J, leaving 12 bases between. CDR3 nucleotide sequence: TGTGCCAGCACTCTGCGGGGCGACTATGGCTACACCTTC. Amino acid sequence: CASTLRGDYGYTF.

The chain has TRBV7-2 and TRBJ2-3; D remains unclear. Trimming removed 2 bases from V and 0 bases from J, with 6 bases in between. Germline V CDR1 and CDR2: SGHTA, FQGNSA. The CDR3 has 14 amino acids. CDR3 coding DNA: TGTGCCAGCAGCTTACTGGGGAGCACAGATACGCAGTATTTT. Translated: CASSLLGSTDTQYF.

The chain has TRBV15 and TRBJ2-7, with 8 bases matching TRBD1. Unmatched junction bases numbered 7, after V lost 1 base and J lost 5 bases. This CDR3 comprises 15 residues. Germline CDR1 reads LNHNV; CDR2 reads YYDKDF (reference sequence). CDR3 sequence reads: CATSRAGQGFDEQYF. The CDR3 coding sequence is TGTGCCACCAGCAGAGCCGGACAGGGCTTCGACGAGCAGTACTTC. The whole variable domain, remainder taken from reference TRBV15 and TRBJ2-7, is DAMVIQNPRYQVTQFGKPVTLSCSQTLNHNVMYWYQQKSSQAPKLLFHYYDKDFNNEADTPDNFQSRRPNTSFCFLDIRSPGLGDTAMYLCATSRAGQGFDEQYFGPGTRLTVT.

The chain couples TRBV2 to TRBJ2-2, with D uncertain. The CDR3 runs 14 residues. V was cut by 7 bases and J by 7 bases, with 16 bases left in between. From germline, CDR1 is SNHLY and CDR2 FYNNEI. Here the CDR3 DNA reads TGTGCCAGCAAAATCCCTCCGCTAGGCGGGGAGCTGTTTTTT. Translation: CASKIPPLGGELFF.

This clone was found once. This rearrangement joins TRBV5-4 to TRBJ1-4, with D possibly being TRBD1 (6 bases). Germline V gene lookup returns CDR1 SGHNT and CDR2 YYREEE (reference sequence). There are 14 residues in the CDR3. Trimming removed 4 bases from V and 11 bases from J, with 18 bases in between. CDR3 residues: CASSRSEGVGKLFF. As DNA, the CDR3 is TGTGCCAGCAGCCGATCGGAGGGGGTGGGGAAACTGTTTTTT.

This clone appeared a few times. The chain employs TRBV7-3 and TRBJ2-2; no reliable D call. The CDR3 sequence is 14 residues long. Germline loops: CDR1 SGHTA, CDR2 FQGTGA. V was cut by 2 bases and J by 1 base, with 5 bases left in between. The CDR3 loop reads CASSLGWNTGELFF. DNA for the CDR3: TGTGCCAGCAGCTTAGGGTGGAACACCGGGGAGCTGTTTTTT.

The chain joins TRBV13 to TRBJ2-7, with 12 bases aligning to TRBD2. The V segment lost 2 bases and the J segment 4 bases; nucleotides outside the gene matches: 9. The CDR3 extends over 17 amino acids. Germline assignment: CDR1 PRHDT and CDR2 FYEKMQ (reference sequence). CDR3: CASSLRASSGRVYEQYF. The CDR3 DNA reads as TGTGCCAGCAGCTTAAGGGCTTCTAGCGGGAGGGTGTACGAGCAGTACTTC. Full variable domain (missing parts from reference TRBV13 and TRBJ2-7): AAGVIQSPRHLIKEKRETATLKCYPIPRHDTVYWYQQGPGQDPQFLISFYEKMQSDKGSIPDRFSAQQFSDYHSELNMSSLELGDSALYFCASSLRASSGRVYEQYFGPGTRLTVT.